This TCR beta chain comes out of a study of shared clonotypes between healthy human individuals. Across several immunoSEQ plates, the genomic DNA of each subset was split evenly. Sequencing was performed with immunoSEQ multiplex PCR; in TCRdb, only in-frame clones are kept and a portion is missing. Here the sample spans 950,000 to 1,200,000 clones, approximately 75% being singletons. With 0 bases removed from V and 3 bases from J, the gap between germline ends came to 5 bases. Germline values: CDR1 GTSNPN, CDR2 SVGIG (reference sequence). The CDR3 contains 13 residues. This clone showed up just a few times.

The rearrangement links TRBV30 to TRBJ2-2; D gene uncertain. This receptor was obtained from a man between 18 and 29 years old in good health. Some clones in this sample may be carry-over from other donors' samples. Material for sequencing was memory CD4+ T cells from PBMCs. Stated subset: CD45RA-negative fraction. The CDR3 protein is CAWSVLDTGELFF. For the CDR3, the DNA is TGTGCCTGGAGTGTACTGGACACCGGGGAGCTGTTTTTT.